This record covers a single T cell receptor beta chain. Antigen unknown. This sample was included in a study of T cell responses to AZD1222 COVID-19 vaccine. General observations from the study: Clonal diversity may have been underestimated, and the donors were mostly white British, with more females than males.

V lost 3 bases to trimming and J lost 4 bases, with 16 bases between them. From germline, CDR1 is DFQATT and CDR2 SNEGSKA (reference sequence). The CDR3 length is 15 residues. Clones were read by immunoSEQ multiplex PCR, and TCRdb kept only the in-frame ones, dropping some. The sample yields 95,000 to 100,000 clones, more than 70% seen once. The chain links TRBV20-1 to TRBJ1-3; D remains unclear. The source was peripheral blood, collected on day 0 of AZD1222 vaccination. The TCR sequence derives from an adult in good health. CDR3 DNA: TGCAGTGCTAGTTTTCACCTATCGGGAGGAAACACCATATATTTT. The encoded protein is CSASFHLSGGNTIYF.